This T cell receptor (beta chain) came from a study of blood T cell repertoires in COVID-19. Across the study: COVID-19 samples from acute and convalescent phases originated in the United States, Italy and Spain.

Some clones are missing from TCRdb's copy, which holds only in-frame ones; the method was immunoSEQ multiplex PCR. The table has 200,000 to 300,000 clones, about 89% seen once. The cohort comprised adults aged about 18 to 90 years residing in approximately 25 US areas. Cohort 3 donors counted as recovered after two negative PCRs, clearance, or resolved symptoms. V gave up 4 bases and J gave up 0 bases, with 13 bases separating them. Germline assignment: CDR1 SGHKS and CDR2 YYEKEE (reference sequence). There are 16 residues in the CDR3. The sample taken for sequencing was PBMCs or T cells enriched from blood (not recorded which). This chain uses TRBV5-5 with TRBJ2-2; D perhaps matches TRBD1 (5 bases). This clonotype originated in a woman between 25 and 40 years old who had recovered from COVID-19. DNA of the CDR3: TGTGCCAGCAGCCCACTCAGGGTCGCGAACACCGGGGAGCTGTTTTTT. It encodes CASSPLRVANTGELFF.